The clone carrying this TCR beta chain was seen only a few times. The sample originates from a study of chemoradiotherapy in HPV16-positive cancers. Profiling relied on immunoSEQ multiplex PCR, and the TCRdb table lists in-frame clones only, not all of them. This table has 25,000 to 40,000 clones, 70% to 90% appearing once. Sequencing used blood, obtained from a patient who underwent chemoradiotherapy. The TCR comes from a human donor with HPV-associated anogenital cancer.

The CDR3 DNA is TGCGCCAGCAGCCAAGAACGGCAGGGGGCGCACACCGGGGAGCTGTTTTTT. Its protein product is CASSQERQGAHTGELFF. The genes are TRBV4-3 and TRBJ2-2, with TRBD1 matching 8 bases. This CDR3 has 17 amino acids. Germline CDR1 and CDR2: LGHNA and YSLEER. J was trimmed by 3 bases and V by 0 bases; bases with no gene match: 6.